This TCR beta chain derives from a study of cytomegalovirus exposure and HLA in healthy donors. Germline CDR1 and CDR2: LNHNV and YYDKDF (reference sequence). The CDR3 consists of 15 residues. The trim removed 6 bases at V and 3 bases at J, leaving 5 bases unmatched. The protocol was immunoSEQ multiplex PCR, while the TCRdb copy is restricted to in-frame clones and leaves out a portion. The sample has under 150,000 clones, around 87% seen once; the top ten hold around 10%. Sequenced sample: PBMCs. The origin of this receptor is a man between 18 and 35 years old in good health and CMV-seropositive. This chain joins TRBV15 and TRBJ2-1; TRBD1 agrees at 10 bases. In DNA form, the CDR3 reads TGTGCCACCAGAAGGGGGACAGGGGACTACAATGAGCAGTTCTTC. This gives the protein CATRRGTGDYNEQFF.